The rows below give T cell receptor beta chains drawn from one sample of a study of blood T cell repertoires in COVID-19. Profiled with immunoSEQ multiplex PCR; TCRdb holds only in-frame clones, not every one. Among about 390,000 clones listed, around 87% were seen once. The specimen sequenced was peripheral blood. These receptors came from a woman aged 55-69 years with COVID-19, enrolled during active disease. Both conserved end residues are part of each CDR3.

v_gene	CDR3aa
TRBV3-1/TRBV3-2	CASSPLGARSYNEQFF
TRBV11-3	CASSLRAGAWHEQFF
TRBV4-2	CASSLSGVNTEAFF
TRBV19	CASGDRGAFF
TRBV10-3	CAISEGDRGINQPQHF
TRBV7-8	CASSRRAARPDTQYF
TRBV7-9	CASSRGGAYNEQFF
TRBV10-2	CASSPRHSPHEQYF
TRBV6-1	CASSSTVGNQPQHF
TRBV19	CASRTTMFNYGYTF
TRBV15	CATTGRTGGNTIYF
TRBV4-2	CASSQVSGQGNQPQHF
TRBV5-6	CASSQGFGASTDTQYF
TRBV9	CASSVEGAGNTIYF
TRBV6-5	CASSYSWEGTEAFF
TRBV28	CASSSPPGGYTF
TRBV28	CASRGPGTAYEQYF
TRBV18	CASSPLPLTGNSGNTIYF
TRBV10-1	CATRRDRAMNTEAFF
TRBV6-5	CASSYGGVENNEQFF
TRBV7-2	CASSFVPDYEQYF
TRBV5-1	CASSGGTGLDGELFF
TRBV19	CASNRVTDTQYF
TRBV10-1	CASSDWDRYNEQFF
TRBV9	CASSVVGQGAGNTIYF
TRBV2	CASAQGTNYGYTF
TRBV5-1	CASSSSRDRGTEAFF
TRBV6-5	CASSYSPTGDTQYF
TRBV19	CASSIAPGQPQHF
TRBV27	CASSFGPANQPQHF
TRBV5-1	CASSLSMNTEAFF
TRBV5-1	CASSSRVAQHF
TRBV7-8	CASSLVAGGPYEQYF
TRBV5-1	CASSTGQKDNEQFF
TRBV3-1/TRBV3-2	CASSQDNGGETQYF
TRBV14	CASSQGRGGTFRTQYF
TRBV15	CATSRPTGWGTEAFF
TRBV7-6	CASSAGLAGASQETQYF
TRBV2	CASSDPGQGLFEQYF
TRBV20-1	CSARDSEQYF
TRBV24-1	CATSDSNLNLNYGYTF
TRBV2	CASSVDSPNQPQHF
TRBV2	CASRKEAGSTDTQYF
TRBV5-1	CASKIQGSTEAFF
TRBV5-1	CASSRSYEQYF
TRBV19	CASREQVSNQPQHF
TRBV5-4	CASSSGTMNYGYTF
TRBV3-1/TRBV3-2	CASSQFGQGNTEAFF
TRBV2	CASLPAGTGVYTF
TRBV2	CASGFGTRTDTQYF
TRBV7-8	CASRGQANYGYTF
TRBV6-1	CASRVDDYKQETQYF
TRBV19	CASSPGGGNTEAFF
TRBV3-1/TRBV3-2	CASSQGGAGANVLTF
TRBV4-1	CASSQVAEQFF
TRBV29-1	CSVAGTAIDYGYTF
TRBV18	CASSPRQDNYGYTF
TRBV11-3	CASSLGGQGGNEQFF